This passage covers 27 T cell receptor beta chains from one sample sequenced in a study of CD4 T cells in relation to SARS-CoV-2 and coronaviruses. Their antigens are not known. Generated by immunoSEQ multiplex PCR, the TCRdb table keeps only in-frame clones and is missing some. This sample has around 20,000 clones; approximately 68% occur once, and the top ten carry 11%. CD4+ T cells from unexposed donors were obtained before the COVID-19 pandemic (2011-2018). CD4+ T cells were isolated from the cells after around 10 days of culture. The sequencing input was CD4+ T cells from PBMCs, cultured in vitro. These receptors all stem from a human donor in good health.

The chain carries TRBV28 and TRBJ2-7; D not resolved. Per the germline V gene, CDR1 is MDHEN and CDR2 is SYDVKM. V lost 5 bases to trimming and J lost 4 bases, with 9 bases between them. This CDR3 is built from 12 residues. The CDR3 loop reads CASSRPRYEQYF. Here the CDR3 DNA reads TGTGCCAGCAGTCGCCCCCGGTACGAGCAGTACTTC.

This clone was found a few times. V gene TRBV5-4 combines with J gene TRBJ2-1; 9 nucleotides align to TRBD2. After removal of 3 bases from V and 8 bases from J, the junction contained 15 bases not matched to a gene. The CDR3 runs 17 residues. The germline V gene encodes CDR1 SGHNT and CDR2 YYREEE (reference sequence). The CDR3 loop is CASSSGPSGAQIHEQFF. The CDR3 DNA follows: TGTGCCAGCAGCTCCGGACCTAGCGGGGCCCAGATCCATGAGCAGTTCTTC.

This chain uses TRBV7-2 with TRBJ2-1, with D possibly TRBD2 on 6 matching bases. Germline values: CDR1 SGHTA, CDR2 FQGNSA. The CDR3 is 13 amino acids. V was pared by 5 bases and J by 10 bases, with 15 bases between. The CDR3 coding sequence is TGTGCCAGCAGCCCTAGAAACGGGGGAGAGCAGTTCTTC. This sequence encodes CASSPRNGGEQFF.

The chain is built from TRBV19 and TRBJ1-5; D may be TRBD1 (6 bases). Trimming left V 5 bases short and J 0 bases short, with 17 bases between. Germline CDR1 reads LNHDA; CDR2 reads SQIVND (reference sequence). This CDR3 is built from 17 residues. Written as DNA, the CDR3 is TGTGCCAGTAGTCGAGACAGGTGGGAGATTAGCAATCAGCCCCAGCATTTT. It codes for CASSRDRWEISNQPQHF.

J is TRBJ2-7 and V is TRBV7-3; 13 positions match TRBD2. V lost 5 bases and J lost 5; bases outside the gene matches: 3. Per the germline V gene, CDR1 is SGHTA and CDR2 is FQGTGA. This CDR3 region has 14 residues. CDR3 sequence reads: CASSRGLAGDEQYF. CDR3 in DNA: TGTGCCAGCAGCCGAGGACTAGCGGGAGACGAGCAGTACTTC.

The chain recombines TRBV6-6 with TRBJ2-7, with D hard to call. This CDR3 region has 14 residues. V lost 2 bases and J lost 2, with 10 bases in between. Germline values: CDR1 MNHNY, CDR2 SVGAGI (reference sequence). The CDR3 protein is CASSYPGGPYEQYF. For the CDR3, the DNA is TGTGCCAGCAGTTACCCAGGCGGACCCTACGAGCAGTACTTC.

The chain recombines TRBV27 with TRBJ2-3; D not resolved. This CDR3 is 14 amino acids long. Deletions cut 0 bases from V and 3 bases from J, with 7 bases between. CDR1 MNHEY and CDR2 SMNVEV come from the germline V gene (reference sequence). As DNA, the CDR3 is TGTGCCAGCAGTTTATCAGCCGAGACAGATACGCAGTATTTT. It codes for CASSLSAETDTQYF.

The V and J genes are TRBV2 and TRBJ1-6, with D uncertain. Germline-derived CDR1 and CDR2 are SNHLY and FYNNEI. V was trimmed by 2 bases and J by 7 bases, leaving 6 bases between them. The CDR3 contains 13 residues. Here the CDR3 DNA reads TGTGCCAGCAGTGAAAGGCGAAATTCACCCCTCCACTTT. Translated: CASSERRNSPLHF.

In this sample, this clone turned up a few times. This sequence joins TRBV6-1 and TRBJ2-3; 7 bases map to TRBD2. V lost 2 bases, J lost 1 base, and 9 bases stayed unmatched. This CDR3 is built from 17 residues. Germline CDR1 MNHNS, CDR2 SASEGT. The CDR3 is CASSELGGAGGTDTQYF. CDR3 DNA: TGTGCCAGCAGTGAATTGGGAGGGGCGGGGGGCACAGATACGCAGTATTTT.

This clone has more than one count but fewer than ten. The chain joins TRBV7-2 to TRBJ1-5, with D perhaps matching TRBD1 (6 bases). From germline, CDR1 is SGHTA and CDR2 FQGNSA. The CDR3 loop spans 14 amino acids. V was shortened by 4 bases and J by 4 bases, with 11 bases between the two germline ends. CDR3 protein: CASSSQGGNQPQHF. CDR3 bases: TGTGCCAGCAGCTCACAGGGAGGGAATCAGCCCCAGCATTTT.

This clone has more than one count but fewer than ten. The chain is built from TRBV5-1 and TRBJ1-5, with a possible D match to TRBD1 (6 bases). This CDR3 contains 15 residues. The V end was cut by 4 bases, the J end by 2 bases, with 13 bases between. Germline CDR1 is SGHRS and CDR2 is YFSETQ. The CDR3 nucleotides are TGCGCCAGCAGCGTACAGGGAGGCGGCAATCAGCCCCAGCATTTT. Translated: CASSVQGGGNQPQHF.

In this sample, this clone turned up a few times. J is TRBJ1-1 and V is TRBV11-2; D is unresolved. This CDR3 comprises 14 residues. V was cut by 5 bases and J by 0 bases, with 10 bases left in between. The germline V gene has CDR1 SGHAT and CDR2 FQNNGV. The CDR3 loop reads CASSKLQMNTEAFF. CDR3 bases: TGTGCCAGCAGCAAATTACAGATGAACACTGAAGCTTTCTTT.

The V and J genes are TRBV19 and TRBJ2-5; the D is unclear. CDR3 size: 14 residues. Germline loops: CDR1 LNHDA, CDR2 SQIVND (reference sequence). V was shortened by 2 bases and J by 5 bases, with 12 bases between the two germline ends. The CDR3 protein is CASSISYTRETQYF. CDR3 nucleotides: TGTGCCAGTAGTATAAGTTACACGAGGGAGACCCAGTACTTC. Supplemented by reference TRBV19 and TRBJ2-5, the full variable domain reads DGGITQSPKYLFRKEGQNVTLSCEQNLNHDAMYWYRQDPGQGLRLIYYSQIVNDFQKGDIAEGYSVSREKKESFPLTVTSAQKNPTAFYLCASSISYTRETQYFGPGTRLLVL.

The chain couples TRBV3-1 (or the pseudogene TRBV3-2) to TRBJ1-3, with unresolved D. The V gene lost 7 bases and the J gene lost 4 bases, with 11 bases spanning the gap. Per the germline V gene, CDR1 is LGHDT and CDR2 is YNNKEL (reference sequence). This CDR3 is 13 amino acids long. CDR3 region: CASTSQRGNTIYF. For the CDR3, the DNA is TGTGCCAGCACTTCGCAGAGAGGAAACACCATATATTTT.

The chain is built from TRBV18 and TRBJ2-7, with TRBD2 matching 13 bases. In germline, CDR1 is KGHSH, CDR2 LQKENI. There are 16 residues in the CDR3. V dropped 5 bases and J dropped 4; count of bases not matched to a gene: 8. The CDR3 here is CASSSGTSGIFYEQYF. As DNA, the CDR3 is TGTGCCAGCTCATCCGGGACTAGCGGGATATTTTACGAGCAGTACTTC. The full variable domain, in which reference TRBV18 and TRBJ2-7 provide the parts outside the CDR3, is NAGVMQNPRHLVRRRGQEARLRCSPMKGHSHVYWYRQLPEEGLKFMVYLQKENIIDESGMPKERFSAEFPKEGPSILRIQQVVRGDSAAYFCASSSGTSGIFYEQYFGPGTRLTVT.

V gene TRBV11-2 combines with J gene TRBJ2-5, with 10 bases aligning to TRBD2. This CDR3 contains 15 residues. Germline lookup yields CDR1 SGHAT and CDR2 FQNNGV. V trimming: 5 bases; J trimming: 4 bases; junction bases outside the gene matches: 7. The CDR3 sequence is CASSLSGGSGETQYF. The CDR3 DNA sequence: TGTGCCAGCAGCCTTAGCGGGGGGTCGGGAGAGACCCAGTACTTC.

This clone was detected only a few times. The chain recombines TRBV11-2 with TRBJ2-1; D gene uncertain. Deletions cut 0 bases from V and 4 bases from J, with 10 bases between. The CDR3 sequence is 15 residues long. Germline V gene data show CDR1 as SGHAT and CDR2 as FQNNGV. The CDR3: CASSLDGRNYNEQFF. The CDR3 region has the DNA TGTGCCAGCAGCTTAGATGGCAGGAATTACAATGAGCAGTTCTTC.

The chain has TRBV29-1 and TRBJ1-2; 7 positions match TRBD1. This CDR3 has 12 residues. V gave up 6 bases and J gave up 0 bases; unmatched junction bases: 1. The germline gives CDR1 SQVTM, CDR2 ANQGSEA. The CDR3 nucleotides read TGCAGCGTCACAGGGGCTAACTATGGCTACACCTTC. The encoded protein is CSVTGANYGYTF.

The genes are TRBV7-9 and TRBJ1-4; possibly TRBD1 for D (6 bases). V gave up 4 bases and J gave up 4 bases, with 10 bases separating them. CDR3 length: 14 amino acids. Per germline, CDR1 SEHNR and CDR2 FQNEAQ (reference sequence). CDR3 loop: CASSSGHVNEKLFF. The CDR3 bases are TGTGCCAGCAGCTCGGGACACGTTAATGAAAAACTGTTTTTT. Using reference TRBV7-9 and TRBJ1-4 for the parts outside the CDR3, the full variable domain is DTGVSQNPRHKITKRGQNVTFRCDPISEHNRLYWYRQTLGQGPEFLTYFQNEAQLEKSRLLSDRFSAERPKGSFSTLEIQRTEQGDSAMYLCASSSGHVNEKLFFGSGTQLSVL.

V usage is TRBV27 and J usage is TRBJ2-7; 11 bases align to TRBD1. The V segment lost 6 bases and the J segment 6 bases; nucleotides outside the gene matches: 4. Germline-derived CDR1 and CDR2 are MNHEY and SMNVEV (reference sequence). The CDR3 extends over 13 amino acids. CDR3 coding DNA: TGTGCCAGCAGCGCCGGGACAGGGGGCGAGCAGTACTTC. This codes for CASSAGTGGEQYF.

The V gene is TRBV11-2, the J gene TRBJ1-3; D is undetermined. The CDR3 has 16 amino acids. Germline-derived CDR1 and CDR2 are SGHAT and FQNNGV. V lost 5 bases, J lost 0 bases, and 14 bases lay in between. Here the CDR3 reads CASSPQVANSGNTIYF. DNA for the CDR3: TGTGCCAGCAGCCCCCAAGTGGCTAACTCTGGAAACACCATATATTTT. The full variable domain, completed using reference TRBV11-2 and TRBJ1-3, is EAGVAQSPRYKIIEKRQSVAFWCNPISGHATLYWYQQILGQGPKLLIQFQNNGVVDDSQLPKDRFSAERLKGVDSTLKIQPAKLEDSAVYLCASSPQVANSGNTIYFGEGSWLTVV.

This sequence joins TRBV28 and TRBJ1-2; D remains unclear. Between the trimmed V and J ends, which lost 3 bases and 4 bases, there was a span of 9 bases. The CDR3 runs 13 residues. Germline loops: CDR1 MDHEN, CDR2 SYDVKM. The CDR3 region has the DNA TGTGCCAGCAGTTTCAGATATACCTATGGCTACACCTTC. It yields the protein CASSFRYTYGYTF.

The chain links TRBV6-2 or TRBV6-3 to TRBJ2-7; 8 bases are a match to TRBD2. The CDR3 spans 14 residues. The germline CDR1 and CDR2 sequences are MNHEY and SVGEGT. The V gene end was trimmed by 5 bases and the J gene end by 4 bases; junction bases not matched to a gene: 7. In nucleotides, the CDR3 is TGTGCCAGCAGTGAGGGCGGGGGGCTGTACGAGCAGTACTTC. It specifies CASSEGGGLYEQYF.

The V call is TRBV19, the J call TRBJ1-2; D uncertain. This CDR3 has 16 amino acids. The V and J ends lost 5 bases and 6 bases respectively, with 22 bases between them. CDR1 and CDR2 from the germline V gene are LNHDA and SQIVND (reference sequence). CDR3 sequence reads: CASSFPPRLPFDGYTF. The CDR3 DNA is TGTGCCAGTAGTTTCCCTCCCCGACTGCCGTTCGATGGCTACACCTTC. The variable domain in full, completed from reference TRBV19 and TRBJ1-2, reads DGGITQSPKYLFRKEGQNVTLSCEQNLNHDAMYWYRQDPGQGLRLIYYSQIVNDFQKGDIAEGYSVSREKKESFPLTVTSAQKNPTAFYLCASSFPPRLPFDGYTFGSGTRLTVV.

This rearrangement joins TRBV6-1 to TRBJ1-5; tentatively, D is TRBD1 (6 bases). V was cut by 3 bases and J by 7 bases, with 22 bases left in between. Germline CDR1 is MNHNS and CDR2 is SASEGT. The CDR3 sequence is 17 residues long. CDR3 amino acids: CASSDQEGGFSRQPQHF. The CDR3 DNA is TGTGCCAGCAGTGACCAGGAGGGGGGATTTTCCAGGCAGCCCCAGCATTTT.

V usage is TRBV4-2 and J usage is TRBJ2-7; 8 bases fit TRBD1. Trimming cost V 4 bases and J 5 bases; bases outside gene matches: 13. CDR1 is LGHNA, CDR2 YNFKEQ, per germline. The CDR3 sequence is 16 residues long. This CDR3 is CASSLASGTGVHEQYF. The CDR3, as DNA: TGTGCCAGCAGCCTAGCCTCCGGGACAGGCGTTCACGAGCAGTACTTC.

The CDR3 is CASRPRSGGVLEQFF. DNA of the CDR3: TGTGCCAGTAGACCGAGGAGCGGGGGGGTCCTTGAGCAGTTCTTC. The chain uses TRBV19 and TRBJ2-1; 10 nucleotides align to TRBD2. The ends lost 6 bases at V and 9 bases at J; junction bases unmatched: 11. The CDR3 contains 15 residues. Germline CDR1 and CDR2: LNHDA and SQIVND (reference sequence).